The 30 T cell receptor beta chains reported below all come from one sample, sequenced in a study of blood T cell repertoires in COVID-19. Clones were sequenced by immunoSEQ multiplex PCR, and TCRdb holds only the in-frame ones, with some missing. The sample comprises over 140,000 clones, roughly 80% of which are singletons, and under 5% rests with the top ten. The specimen sequenced was peripheral blood. The receptors derive from a woman aged 60-75 years with acute or convalescent COVID-19.

This clone was recorded only once. The CDR3, as DNA: TGTGCCAGCAGTGAGGGAGGGACGGTGCCTTCCACAGATACGCAGTATTTT. Amino acid sequence: CASSEGGTVPSTDTQYF. V is TRBV25-1 and J is TRBJ2-3, with TRBD2 matching 7 bases. Trimming removed 3 bases from V and 2 bases from J; junction bases left unmatched: 11. There are 17 residues in the CDR3. The germline gives CDR1 MGHDK, CDR2 SYGVNS.

The V gene is TRBV6-6, the J gene TRBJ2-5; 10 bases map to TRBD1. The J segment lost 5 bases and the V segment lost 10 bases, leaving 16 bases of the junction unmatched. The CDR3 consists of 16 residues. Germline CDR1 MNHNY, CDR2 SVGAGI (reference sequence). Written as DNA, the CDR3 is TGTGCCACCACTTACTCGGTGGGACAGGGGTTGGAGACCCAGTACTTC. This sequence encodes CATTYSVGQGLETQYF.

This clone is a singleton in its sample. V and J are TRBV28 and TRBJ2-7; 14 bases map to TRBD2. Trimming took 2 bases from V and 2 from J; bases not matched to a gene: 5. This CDR3 is 17 amino acids long. Germline V lookup: CDR1 MDHEN, CDR2 SYDVKM. The CDR3 DNA is TGTGCCAGCAGTTTAATTTGGACTAGCGGGAGGACCTACGAGCAGTACTTC. It is translated as CASSLIWTSGRTYEQYF.

The J gene is TRBJ2-7, the V gene TRBV19; a possible D gene is TRBD1 (6 bases). The CDR3 consists of 14 residues. V was cut by 7 bases and J by 3 bases, with 16 bases left in between. CDR1 is LNHDA and CDR2 is SQIVND in the germline V gene (reference sequence). CDR3 coding DNA: TGTGCCAGTAAGGCTCGACAGGTGGACTACGAGCAGTACTTC. Translation gives CASKARQVDYEQYF. Together with reference TRBV19 and TRBJ2-7, the CDR3 gives the full variable domain: DGGITQSPKYLFRKEGQNVTLSCEQNLNHDAMYWYRQDPGQGLRLIYYSQIVNDFQKGDIAEGYSVSREKKESFPLTVTSAQKNPTAFYLCASKARQVDYEQYFGPGTRLTVT.

The CDR3 here is CASSFTGTSYEQYF. CDR3 DNA sequence: TGCGCCAGCAGCTTTACCGGGACATCCTACGAGCAGTACTTC. This chain connects TRBV5-1 to TRBJ2-7; D is perhaps TRBD1 (6 bases). Trimming stripped 2 bases from V and 1 base from J, with 10 bases between. The CDR3 length is 14 residues. The V gene's germline CDR1 is SGHRS and CDR2 YFSETQ. The whole variable domain, filled in from reference TRBV5-1 and TRBJ2-7, reads KAGVTQTPRYLIKTRGQQVTLSCSPISGHRSVSWYQQTPGQGLQFLFEYFSETQRNKGNFPGRFSGRQFSNSRSEMNVSTLELGDSALYLCASSFTGTSYEQYFGPGTRLTVT.

The rearrangement uses TRBV3-1 (or the pseudogene TRBV3-2) and TRBJ2-2, with 7 bases lining up with TRBD1. The ends lost 1 base at V and 6 bases at J; junction bases unmatched: 2. Per the germline V gene, CDR1 is LGHDT and CDR2 is YNNKEL (reference sequence). This CDR3 has 14 residues. CDR3 DNA: TGTGCCAGCAGCCAAGTTCAGGGGGCCGGGGAGCTGTTTTTT. It yields the protein CASSQVQGAGELFF.

The rearrangement joins TRBV4-1 to TRBJ2-1; D is unresolved. The CDR3 consists of 16 residues. Germline assignment: CDR1 MGHRA and CDR2 YSYEKL. The V end lost 1 base, the J end lost 0 bases, and 10 bases lay between the germline ends. CDR3 loop: CASSQGAQSSYNEQFF. The CDR3 nucleotides are TGCGCCAGCAGCCAAGGGGCGCAGAGCTCCTACAATGAGCAGTTCTTC.

The chain links TRBV11-3 to TRBJ2-7; possible D gene TRBD1, 6 bases. Trimming took 3 bases from V and 0 from J, leaving 12 bases between them. This CDR3 is 15 amino acids long. From germline, CDR1 is SGHNT and CDR2 YENEEA. CDR3 loop: CASSLTGKSSYEQYF. CDR3 bases: TGTGCCAGCAGCTTGACAGGTAAAAGCTCCTACGAGCAGTACTTC. Looking up the rest from reference TRBV11-3 and TRBJ2-7 gives the full variable domain: EAGVVQSPRYKIIEKKQPVAFWCNPISGHNTLYWYLQNLGQGPELLIRYENEEAVDDSQLPKDRFSAERLKGVDSTLKIQPAELGDSAVYLCASSLTGKSSYEQYFGPGTRLTVT.

The rearrangement joins TRBV6-1 to TRBJ1-1; maybe TRBD1 (5 bases). V was pared by 3 bases and J by 1 base, with 12 bases between. Per the germline V gene, CDR1 is MNHNS and CDR2 is SASEGT. The CDR3 sequence is 15 residues long. CDR3 residues: CASSDRKRGNTEAFF. CDR3 nucleotides: TGTGCCAGCAGTGACAGAAAAAGGGGGAACACTGAAGCTTTCTTT.

The chain joins TRBV11-2 to TRBJ2-1, with 9 bases aligning to TRBD2. Per germline, CDR1 SGHAT and CDR2 FQNNGV. With 0 bases clipped from V and 10 bases from J, the junction kept 7 bases outside the gene matches. This CDR3 has 15 residues. CDR3 in amino acids: CASSLEGGLASEQFF. The CDR3 bases are TGTGCCAGCAGCTTAGAAGGGGGACTAGCCTCCGAGCAGTTCTTC.

The V and J genes are TRBV2 and TRBJ1-5; 8 bases match TRBD1. Germline CDR1 reads SNHLY; CDR2 reads FYNNEI. Germline trimming cut 6 bases from V and 7 bases from J; bases unmatched to any gene: 11. CDR3 length equals 15 residues. CDR3 DNA: TGTGCCAGCAGCGAATCAGGGGGCCGGGAACAGCCCCAGCATTTT. Protein sequence: CASSESGGREQPQHF.

The rearrangement uses TRBV9 and TRBJ2-7; 8 bases line up with TRBD2. The CDR3 runs 14 residues. V trimming: 0 bases; J trimming: 4 bases; junction bases outside the gene matches: 3. Per the germline V gene, CDR1 is SGDLS and CDR2 is YYNGEE. The CDR3 spells CASSVAAGAYEQYF. For the CDR3, the DNA is TGTGCCAGCAGCGTAGCAGCGGGAGCTTACGAGCAGTACTTC.

This sequence joins TRBV7-9 and TRBJ2-7, with 7 bases matching TRBD1. The CDR3 is 12 amino acids. Germline V gene sequence: CDR1 SEHNR, CDR2 FQNEAQ (reference sequence). The junction had 4 bases not matched to a gene; V was cut back by 4 bases and J by 7 bases. This CDR3 reads CASSWDRMEQYF. The CDR3 nucleotides read TGTGCCAGCAGCTGGGACAGAATGGAGCAGTACTTC.

The chain links TRBV28 to TRBJ2-3, with 8 positions matching TRBD2. The germline gives CDR1 MDHEN, CDR2 SYDVKM. Trimming cost V 2 bases and J 3 bases; bases outside gene matches: 4. The CDR3 loop spans 15 amino acids. CDR3 residues: CASSLRGLETDTQYF. The CDR3 nucleotides read TGTGCCAGCAGTTTAAGGGGACTAGAGACAGATACGCAGTATTTT. The full variable domain, completed using reference TRBV28 and TRBJ2-3, is DVKVTQSSRYLVKRTGEKVFLECVQDMDHENMFWYRQDPGLGLRLIYFSYDVKMKEKGDIPEGYSVSREKKERFSLILESASTNQTSMYLCASSLRGLETDTQYFGPGTRLTVL.

The chain carries TRBV3-1 (or the pseudogene TRBV3-2) and TRBJ2-5; perhaps TRBD1 as D (6 bases). V dropped 6 bases and J dropped 7 bases, with 15 bases sitting between them. Germline lookup yields CDR1 LGHDT and CDR2 YNNKEL (reference sequence). The CDR3 has 13 residues. The CDR3, as DNA: TGTGCCAGCAGTCTTCAGGGGATGGGGACCCAGTACTTC. Its translation: CASSLQGMGTQYF.

The chain employs TRBV7-9 and TRBJ1-5; TRBD1 might be the D (6 bases). The length of the CDR3 is 15 residues. V lost 5 bases and J lost 3, with 14 bases in between. Germline loops: CDR1 SEHNR, CDR2 FQNEAQ (reference sequence). CDR3 amino acids: CASSSNGQSNQPQHF. Written as DNA, the CDR3 is TGTGCCAGCAGCAGCAACGGACAGTCCAATCAGCCCCAGCATTTT.

This sequence joins TRBV6-1 and TRBJ1-2, with TRBD1 as a possible D gene (6 bases). The CDR3 sequence is 14 residues long. Trimming took 0 bases from V and 7 from J, leaving 12 bases between them. Per the germline V gene, CDR1 is MNHNS and CDR2 is SASEGT. Here the CDR3 reads CASSEAQGRGGYTF. CDR3 DNA sequence: TGTGCCAGCAGTGAAGCTCAGGGGCGCGGTGGCTACACCTTC.

This clone has only a few counts. The chain uses TRBV9 and TRBJ2-1; TRBD2 might be the D (5 bases). This CDR3 comprises 12 residues. CDR1 and CDR2 from the germline V gene are SGDLS and YYNGEE. Trimming pared 4 bases from V and 13 bases from J, leaving 15 bases between. CDR3 protein: CASSPREGSQFF. The CDR3 region has the DNA TGTGCCAGCAGCCCCCGTGAGGGCTCCCAGTTCTTC.

The chain is built from TRBV18 and TRBJ1-1; TRBD1 matches 7 bases. The CDR3 is 14 residues long. The germline V gene encodes CDR1 KGHSH and CDR2 LQKENI. The J segment lost 3 bases and the V segment lost 8 bases, leaving 9 bases of the junction unmatched. The CDR3 nucleotides read TGTGCCAGCACGAGTTACAGGGGTGACACTGAAGCTTTCTTT. Residues: CASTSYRGDTEAFF.

V gene TRBV7-2 combines with J gene TRBJ1-1; 8 bases match TRBD1. In germline, CDR1 is SGHTA, CDR2 FQGNSA. The CDR3 runs 16 residues. V lost 5 bases to trimming and J lost 5 bases; unmatched junction nucleotides: 13. DNA of the CDR3: TGTGCCAGCAGCCCTCCCCTCGGACAGGGATGGACTGAAGCTTTCTTT. It encodes CASSPPLGQGWTEAFF. The complete variable domain, with remaining parts taken from reference TRBV7-2 and TRBJ1-1, reads GAGVSQSPSNKVTEKGKDVELRCDPISGHTALYWYRQSLGQGLEFLIYFQGNSAPDKSGLPSDRFSAERTGGSVSTLTIQRTQQEDSAVYLCASSPPLGQGWTEAFFGQGTRLTVV.

This chain links TRBV2 with TRBJ1-1; the D is unclear. Germline V lookup: CDR1 SNHLY, CDR2 FYNNEI. The CDR3 has 11 residues. V lost 9 bases and J 1 base, leaving 6 bases between the germline ends. CDR3 sequence (DNA): TGTGCCAGAGCCCGGAACACTGAAGCTTTCTTT. Translation gives CARARNTEAFF.

The chain recombines TRBV7-8 with TRBJ1-1; TRBD1 agrees at 8 bases. This CDR3 spans 15 amino acids. Germline CDR1 SGHVS, CDR2 FQNEAQ. J lost 3 bases, V lost 6 bases, and 9 bases had no gene match. The CDR3 region has the DNA TGTGCCAGCAGTTCCATTCAGGGGGCAGACACTGAAGCTTTCTTT. The encoded protein is CASSSIQGADTEAFF.

This chain uses TRBV6-4 with TRBJ1-1; no reliable D call. The CDR3 has 15 residues. In germline, CDR1 is MRHNA, CDR2 SNTAGT. V lost 10 bases and J lost 2, with 20 bases in between. Here the CDR3 reads CATIAWSTVNTEAFF. CDR3 DNA: TGTGCCACGATTGCGTGGTCAACGGTTAACACTGAAGCTTTCTTT.

The DNA of the CDR3 is TGTGCTAGTGCCCGAACAGGGGGCTATGGCTACACCTTC. Residues: CASARTGGYGYTF. The chain employs TRBV12-5 and TRBJ1-2; 8 bases map to TRBD1. This CDR3 has 13 residues. Germline trimming cut 7 bases from V and 4 bases from J; bases unmatched to any gene: 5. The germline V gene has CDR1 LGHNT and CDR2 FRNRAP.

This clone was recorded at least ten times. The J gene is TRBJ2-7, the V gene TRBV28, with a possible D match to TRBD2 (6 bases). V lost 6 bases and J 7 bases, leaving 25 bases between the germline ends. This CDR3 is built from 16 residues. The germline V gene encodes CDR1 MDHEN and CDR2 SYDVKM. CDR3 amino acids: CASSDGGGANLMEQYF. The CDR3 DNA sequence: TGTGCCAGCAGCGACGGCGGCGGGGCCAATCTCATGGAGCAGTACTTC.

The chain is built from TRBV3-1 (or the pseudogene TRBV3-2) and TRBJ2-1; 11 nucleotides line up with TRBD2. V shed 3 bases and J 9 bases; nucleotides not matched to a gene: 10. The CDR3 length is 16 residues. CDR1 is LGHDT and CDR2 is YNNKEL in the germline V gene (reference sequence). DNA for the CDR3: TGTGCCAGCAGCCATCAGGCCACTAGCGGGAGCGGTGAGCAGTTCTTC. This encodes CASSHQATSGSGEQFF.

V gene TRBV28 combines with J gene TRBJ1-2; tentative D call: TRBD1 (6 bases). This CDR3 contains 16 residues. Trimming removed 6 bases from V and 0 bases from J, with 17 bases in between. The germline V gene encodes CDR1 MDHEN and CDR2 SYDVKM. The CDR3 sequence is CASSLPGQTPNYGYTF. For the CDR3, the DNA is TGTGCCAGCAGCTTACCGGGACAAACTCCTAACTATGGCTACACCTTC.

V usage is TRBV5-4 and J usage is TRBJ2-4; 11 bases align to TRBD2. This CDR3 has 19 residues. Per the germline V gene, CDR1 is SGHNT and CDR2 is YYREEE (reference sequence). The ends lost 0 bases at V and 0 bases at J; junction bases unmatched: 8. CDR3 DNA: TGTGCCAGCAGCTTGGGGCTAGCGGGAGGCCCGCTAGCCAAAAACATTCAGTACTTC. Protein: CASSLGLAGGPLAKNIQYF.

This chain uses TRBV28 with TRBJ2-3, with D maybe TRBD2 (6 bases). The V end was cut by 5 bases, the J end by 8 bases, with 11 bases between. CDR1 and CDR2 (germline): MDHEN, SYDVKM. The CDR3 is made up of 12 amino acids. The CDR3 region is CASSALGGTQYF. DNA for the CDR3: TGTGCCAGCAGTGCCCTGGGGGGTACGCAGTATTTT.

The DNA of the CDR3 is TGTGCCAGCAGCTTAGGCAGGAACACTGAAGCTTTCTTT. Protein: CASSLGRNTEAFF. The J gene is TRBJ1-1, the V gene TRBV7-2; D not resolved. Looked up from germline, CDR1 is SGHTA and CDR2 is FQGNSA. Trimming removed 1 base at V and 1 base at J, with 4 bases between. The CDR3 is 13 residues long. Looking up the rest from reference TRBV7-2 and TRBJ1-1 gives the full variable domain: GAGVSQSPSNKVTEKGKDVELRCDPISGHTALYWYRQSLGQGLEFLIYFQGNSAPDKSGLPSDRFSAERTGGSVSTLTIQRTQQEDSAVYLCASSLGRNTEAFFGQGTRLTVV.